This record looks at one T cell receptor beta chain sequence and its context. This clonotype was observed many times. The antigen it recognizes is unknown. Base qualities are missing; no much larger clone stands one base away. The sample comes from a study of Graves' ophthalmopathy and Graves' hyperthyroidism (dated by TCRdb to between 2018 and 2020). Notes on the research overall: Peripheral blood was collected before any treatment was given, at the time of initial diagnosis. To explore V-J signatures that distinguish ophthalmopathy from hyperthyroidism, a discovery set of about a hundred patients was enrolled, made up of 40 to 45 with ophthalmopathy and around 57 with stable hyperthyroidism. TCR beta repertoire signatures were used to distinguish Graves' ophthalmopathy from Graves' hyperthyroidism and to predict progression to ophthalmopathy. The 100 discovery patients were randomly divided into training and test sets at a 7:3 ratio. The independent validation cohort included about 19 hyperthyroidism patients plus 17 patients who later progressed from hyperthyroidism to ophthalmopathy. Following sample collection, hyperthyroidism patients were given methimazole at a starting dose of 30 mg daily, and ophthalmopathy patients were given high-dose intravenous methylprednisolone. In five or six hyperthyroidism patients, T-cell repertoires of thyroid tissue and blood were compared. In total, 135 blood samples were TCR-sequenced: 40 to 45 ophthalmopathy, 75 hyperthyroidism and approximately 17 hyperthyroidism-to-ophthalmopathy patients. General study outcomes and caveats: In cross-validation, the 13-signature model distinguished ophthalmopathy from stable hyperthyroidism with approximately 85% sensitivity and about 81% specificity, and in the test set the corresponding values were around 80% and 75%. Sample size was not predetermined statistically, and investigators were not blinded to group allocation. Among expanded thyroid clonotypes with frequency above 0.001, most also showed up in blood, which suggests that blood repertoires may reflect the thyroid immune response. In validation, the model predicted ophthalmopathy progression with 70.59% sensitivity and 72% to 80% specificity; about a dozen predicted patients were CT-confirmed with GO in a median of around 6.5 months.

For repertoire sequencing, the TCR beta CDR3 regions were amplified from RNA transcripts. The first round was an RT-PCR using HTBI primers with the Qiagen OneStep RT-PCR kit, and this first round was followed by a second-round multiplex PCR, then size selection and purification. The libraries underwent paired-end sequencing with 100 bp reads on an Illumina HiSeq2000. Processing in the source paper ran as follows. Reads were processed with SOAPnuke, discarding reads with adapters, uncalled bases, mean Phred below 15, or no exact constant-primer or identifier match. COPE v1.2.5 was used to merge high-quality paired reads. Each unique nucleotide sequence was defined as a clonotype, and clonotypes were aligned to IMGT TRB V, D and J references with MiTCR v1.1. The analysis was limited to V-J combinations with a frequency above 0.0001, which together covered more than 98% of repertoires. For each V-J combination, a TCR clonal expansion and chaos score was defined as the ratio of F50 clonal expansion to chaos observed in the TCRdist matrix. Welch's t-statistics and random forest were used to reduce the features to approximately 13 V-J combinations, which were then used as input to a naive Bayes classifier. The similarity between thyroid and blood repertoires was quantified using the Morisita-Horn index. The public sequencing data were trimmed at Q25 with fastp and processed into clonotypes with MiXCR by TCRdb, which kept only in-frame beta chains. Each entry merges the rows of one CDR3 protein and shows their most common DNA and genes. These V and J calls originate from TCRdb's pipeline instead of the authors' own analysis. The sample includes some 390,000 distinct CDR3 sequences, with roughly 18% observed a single time. The ten largest make up roughly 1.5% of the sample.

Ophthalmopathy patients were characterized by moderately to severely active disease, a Clinical Activity Score of at least 3, a NOSPECS grade of at least 4, and a disease duration under 3 months. Patients were excluded if they had other autoimmune diseases, uncontrolled infections, pregnancy or lactation. Diagnosis relied on clinical symptoms, serum thyroxine, TRAb, thyroid ultrasound and orbital computed tomography. Using Ficoll-Paque density gradient centrifugation, PBMCs were isolated from about 9.4 ml of fresh peripheral blood. Total RNA was extracted with Trizol reagent and quality-checked on an Agilent 2100 Bioanalyzer. CDR1 MDHEN and CDR2 SYDVKM were looked up in the germline V gene. Taken from cysteine to phenylalanine, the CDR3 has 18 residues. The entry retains the CDR3 DNA only, 54 bases that are in frame from base 1. At the junction V is shortened by 2 bases and J by 0 bases, with 17 bases in between.

Input material: peripheral blood. This receptor chain uses TRBV28 and TRBJ1-3; the D segment could be TRBD1, given 5 matching bases. This clonotype was sampled from a woman aged 18 to 35 with Graves' ophthalmopathy. Donor details come from another sample of the same person, matched by shared clones. The CDR3 corresponds to CASSLIGEDASSGNTIYF. Here is the DNA: TGTGCCAGCAGTTTAATAGGGGAAGACGCCAGCTCTGGAAACACCATATATTTT. With the rest looked up from the reference TRBV28 and TRBJ1-3 genes rather than sequenced, the full variable domain is DVKVTQSSRYLVKRTGEKVFLECVQDMDHENMFWYRQDPGLGLRLIYFSYDVKMKEKGDIPEGYSVSREKKERFSLILESASTNQTSMYLCASSLIGEDASSGNTIYFGEGSWLTVV.